This TCR beta chain originates from a study of T cell responses to AZD1222 COVID-19 vaccine. Study findings and constraints: After two AZD1222 doses, spike-specific TCR breadth and depth rose versus day 0. Nearly half of unique spike-specific TCRs reportedly avoided B.1.351 and B.1.1.7 mutated regions.

On this clone: The antigen remains unidentified.

The germline V and J ends were trimmed by 4 bases and 4 bases, with 11 bases remaining between them. The CDR3 extends over 13 amino acids. In germline, CDR1 is SGHRS, CDR2 YFSETQ. The assay was immunoSEQ multiplex PCR, and TCRdb's table has in-frame clones only and misses some. Seen here are about 84,000 clones, 70% to 90% observed once, and the top ten hold less than 1.6%. This sample comprised peripheral blood, obtained on day 0 of AZD1222 vaccination. The V call is TRBV5-1, the J call TRBJ1-2, with D possibly matching TRBD1 (5 bases). This sequence originates from an adult in good health. CDR3 sequence (DNA): TGCGCCAGCAGCCAAAGGGACTCCTATGGCTACACCTTC. This translates into CASSQRDSYGYTF. Looking up the rest from reference TRBV5-1 and TRBJ1-2 gives the full variable domain: KAGVTQTPRYLIKTRGQQVTLSCSPISGHRSVSWYQQTPGQGLQFLFEYFSETQRNKGNFPGRFSGRQFSNSRSEMNVSTLELGDSALYLCASSQRDSYGYTFGSGTRLTVV.